This note documents a single T cell receptor beta chain sequence. Antigen unknown. A CD45RA-negative memory subset and a CD45RA+ naive subset were separated from the CD4+ cells. Data came from immunoSEQ multiplex PCR; TCRdb stores just in-frame clones and leaves some out. The top ten hold around 0.38% of the sample, which has approximately 1.5 million clones, around 98.5% seen once. Trimming at V came to 4 bases and at J to 3 bases, leaving 5 bases not matched to a gene. CDR1 is SGHDN, CDR2 FVKESK, per germline. CDR3 size: 16 residues. This record comes from a study of shared clonotypes between healthy human individuals. Study-wide background: Three men and a couple of women, aged 18 to 49, were donors.

Study-wide results and caveats: Naive CD4 clonotype sharing across several donors was around 5%. Generation probability values for non-shared clonotypes were lower than those for clonotypes shared by all four donors.

The rearrangement uses TRBV14 and TRBJ2-1; TRBD2 matches at 11 bases. This sequence was found in a man aged 30 to 39 in good health. Sequencing was performed on naive CD4+ T cells sorted from blood. The subset denotes: CD45RA+ positively selected. CDR3 DNA: TGTGCCAGCAGCCTGCTAGCGGGAGGAGGCTACAATGAGCAGTTCTTC. Protein product: CASSLLAGGGYNEQFF.